These 11 T cell receptor beta chains were all obtained from the same sample, sequenced in a study of T cell responses to AZD1222 COVID-19 vaccine (dated by TCRdb to the early 2020s). The library came from the immunoSEQ multiplex PCR assay. Here the immuneACCESS table is served through TCRdb, limited to in-frame sequences with V and J called. Missing clones are a known gap in these copies; in checked studies unresolved V genes cover under half, and the rest lacks a known reason. Recorded for this sample are around 110,000 clones; roughly 93% of them occurred a single time. Roughly 1.8% of the sample rests with the top ten. The time point label of this sample denotes: baseline before first vaccination. The sample consisted of peripheral blood, taken on day 0 of AZD1222 vaccination. The receptors were gathered from an adult in good health.

The chain couples TRBV7-2 to TRBJ2-3, with TRBD2 identical over 13 bases. V shed 5 bases and J 6 bases; nucleotides not matched to a gene: 8. The CDR3 sequence is 16 residues long. Looked up from germline, CDR1 is SGHTA and CDR2 is FQGNSA. As DNA, the CDR3 is TGTGCCAGCAGCCCGGGACTAGCGGGGCCGGGGGATACGCAGTATTTT. The encoded protein is CASSPGLAGPGDTQYF.

The rearrangement uses TRBV7-4 and TRBJ1-4; no definite D call. Germline V gives CDR1 SGHVT, CDR2 SQSDAQ. The CDR3 length is 16 residues. Trimming removed 5 bases at V and 7 bases at J, with 20 bases between. CDR3 sequence (DNA): TGTGCCAGCAGCCCCCAAGGCCGGGTGGCGGGTGAAAAACTGTTTTTT. It translates to CASSPQGRVAGEKLFF.

This chain connects TRBV3-1 (or the pseudogene TRBV3-2) to TRBJ2-1; D not resolved. V was clipped by 4 bases and J by 0 bases, with 10 bases between them. Germline V gene sequence: CDR1 LGHDT, CDR2 YNNKEL (reference sequence). This CDR3 contains 15 residues. CDR3 in amino acids: CASSPAPGSYNEQFF. CDR3 DNA sequence: TGTGCCAGCAGCCCCGCCCCAGGCTCCTACAATGAGCAGTTCTTC.

V gene TRBV7-9 combines with J gene TRBJ2-7; 14 bases align to TRBD2. This CDR3 region has 18 residues. Germline V CDR1 and CDR2: SEHNR, FQNEAQ (reference sequence). The V and J ends lost 5 bases and 3 bases, in that order; junction bases with no gene match: 12. Here the CDR3 reads CASSRSRPGLAGVYEQYV. The CDR3 DNA reads as TGTGCCAGCAGCCGCTCCAGGCCGGGACTAGCGGGAGTCTACGAGCAGTACGTC.

This clone was detected only once. The chain joins TRBV27 to TRBJ2-2; D is unclear. The ends were cut back, 3 bases at V and 4 bases at J, with 9 bases in the middle. The CDR3 consists of 14 residues. Germline CDR1 is MNHEY and CDR2 is SMNVEV (reference sequence). The chain's CDR3 is CASSLIRGTGELFF. The CDR3 DNA reads as TGTGCCAGCAGTTTGATCCGTGGCACCGGGGAGCTGTTTTTT.

The rearrangement joins TRBV6-1 to TRBJ1-5; D is undetermined. Looked up from germline, CDR1 is MNHNS and CDR2 is SASEGT. CDR3 length equals 12 residues. Trimming stripped 1 base from V and 11 bases from J, with 9 bases between. CDR3 in amino acids: CASSEVGRAQHF. In nucleotides, the CDR3 is TGTGCCAGCAGTGAAGTGGGTCGAGCCCAGCATTTT.

The CDR3 here is CASSEEGGFNEKLFF. The CDR3 DNA sequence: TGTGCCAGCTCTGAAGAAGGGGGGTTTAATGAAAAACTGTTTTTT. The chain carries TRBV18 and TRBJ1-4; a weak D match, TRBD1 (6 bases). Germline assignment: CDR1 KGHSH and CDR2 LQKENI. Trimming pared 6 bases from V and 4 bases from J, leaving 15 bases between. The length of the CDR3 is 15 residues. The full variable domain, its missing parts supplied by reference TRBV18 and TRBJ1-4, is NAGVMQNPRHLVRRRGQEARLRCSPMKGHSHVYWYRQLPEEGLKFMVYLQKENIIDESGMPKERFSAEFPKEGPSILRIQQVVRGDSAAYFCASSEEGGFNEKLFFGSGTQLSVL.

V and J are TRBV28 and TRBJ1-1, with 10 bases lining up with TRBD1. CDR3 length: 13 amino acids. With V trimmed by 8 bases and J by 5 bases, 5 bases remained unmatched. Germline CDR1 MDHEN, CDR2 SYDVKM. This chain's CDR3 is CASGQGGRTEAFF. The CDR3 DNA reads as TGTGCCAGCGGACAGGGGGGAAGGACTGAAGCTTTCTTT.

This rearrangement joins TRBV6-5 to TRBJ2-1; D gene uncertain. Germline V CDR1 and CDR2: MNHEY, SVGAGI. Trimming shortened V by 0 bases and J by 0 bases, and 6 bases separated the two germline ends. The CDR3 consists of 15 residues. In DNA form, the CDR3 reads TGTGCCAGCAGTTACTCGCCACTCTCCTACAATGAGCAGTTCTTC. As protein: CASSYSPLSYNEQFF.

The chain uses TRBV11-2 and TRBJ1-1, with 8 bases aligning to TRBD1. Germline CDR1 and CDR2: SGHAT and FQNNGV. Trimming took 5 bases from V and 5 from J; bases not matched to a gene: 4. The CDR3 covers 13 residues. The CDR3 here is CASSLTGETEAFF. The CDR3 DNA is TGTGCCAGCAGCCTGACAGGGGAAACTGAAGCTTTCTTT.

The chain links TRBV7-2 to TRBJ2-3, with D unresolved. Germline CDR1 is SGHTA and CDR2 is FQGNSA. The ends were cut back, 0 bases at V and 2 bases at J, with 6 bases in the middle. The CDR3 length is 14 residues. CDR3 region: CASSLAVPTDTQYF. Written as DNA, the CDR3 is TGTGCCAGCAGCTTAGCGGTCCCCACAGATACGCAGTATTTT.